This T cell receptor (beta chain) originates from a study of tumor-infiltrating lymphocytes in primary liver carcinoma. This clonotype was seen a few times. Germline CDR1 reads MGHDK; CDR2 reads SYGVNS. The CDR3 runs 14 residues. Between the trimmed V and J ends, which lost 3 bases and 3 bases, there was a span of 12 bases. Blood RNA was derived from unsorted whole blood, and germline DNA was extracted too. Production of TCR beta cDNA used 500 ng total RNA together with a constant-region primer. Libraries covering TCR beta were generated through three nested multiplex PCR rounds (using a slightly modified ARM-PCR). Amplification in the first two PCR rounds was performed using TRBV1-TRBV30 forward primers and a C-beta reverse primer for approximately 10 cycles each. TCRdb re-analysed the multiplex PCR reads in MiXCR, keeping a single row per CDR3 protein. The table has around 210,000 distinct CDR3 sequences, around 60% seen once; the top ten hold 6% to 8.5%.

V gene TRBV25-1 combines with J gene TRBJ2-7; D may be TRBD2 (5 bases). Input material: peripheral blood. The sequence derives from a woman aged 55-70 years with primary liver carcinoma and hepatitis B virus infection. CDR3 amino acids: CASSDGAGGYEQYF. CDR3 DNA sequence: TGTGCCAGCAGTGATGGAGCAGGAGGCTACGAGCAGTACTTC.